Listed here are 32 T cell receptor beta chains from one sample, sequenced in a study of T cell clonality in common variable immunodeficiency. The table came from immunoSEQ multiplex PCR; TCRdb's copy has only in-frame clones and leaves some out. In total, the table holds approximately 8,800 clones. Findings and limits, study-wide: Fewer deletions and N-nucleotide insertions were reportedly seen in common variable immunodeficiency TCR beta sequences.

These receptors' antigens are unknown. Sequencing used peripheral blood mononuclear cells. The source of these receptors is a human donor with common variable immunodeficiency.

Details on this clone: From the germline J gene comes the end of the CDR3, since the read stops 3 residues before it. The chain combines TRBV18 with TRBJ2-2, with D perhaps TRBD1 (6 bases). Germline lookup yields CDR1 KGHSH and CDR2 LQKENI. The CDR3 has 16 residues. Trimming removed 1 base at V and 7 bases at J, with 16 bases between. CDR3 in amino acids: CASSPQYRASGGELFF. The part of the CDR3 DNA that was read is TGTGCCAGCTCACCACAATACAGGGCATCGGGCGGGGAG. Complete variable domain (other parts from reference TRBV18 and TRBJ2-2): NAGVMQNPRHLVRRRGQEARLRCSPMKGHSHVYWYRQLPEEGLKFMVYLQKENIIDESGMPKERFSAEFPKEGPSILRIQQVVRGDSAAYFCASSPQYRASGGELFFGEGSRLTVL.

Comment on this clone: The CDR3 is cut off 3 residues early in the read; its end comes from the germline J gene. The chain has TRBV19 and TRBJ2-3, with 9 bases that match TRBD1. The V gene's germline CDR1 is LNHDA and CDR2 SQIVND (reference sequence). The trim removed 4 bases at V and 2 bases at J, leaving 4 bases unmatched. The CDR3 runs 15 residues. Incomplete CDR3 DNA: TGTGCCAGTAGTACAGGGACAGGGCCCACAGATACG. This gives the protein CASSTGTGPTDT. The entire CDR3 protein reads CASSTGTGPTDTQYF.

For this clone: The sequenced fragment ends 3 residues before the CDR3 boundary, so the rest is inferred from the germline J gene. The gene calls are TRBV5-1 and TRBJ2-5; D remains unclear. There are 14 residues in the CDR3. Germline lookup yields CDR1 SGHRS and CDR2 YFSETQ. V lost 5 bases, J lost 1 base, and 12 bases lay in between. The sequenced part of the CDR3 DNA is TGCGCCAGCAGGCAGGCTAATAGCCAAGAGACC. Amino acid sequence: CASRQANSQET. The entire CDR3 sequence reads CASRQANSQETQYF.

Comment on this clone: The read ends 3 residues shy of where the CDR3 ends; the end is completed using the germline J gene. The rearrangement links TRBV5-1 to TRBJ2-7; tentatively, D is TRBD1 (6 bases). Germline V gene data show CDR1 as SGHRS and CDR2 as YFSETQ. V lost 6 bases, J lost 2 bases, and 15 bases lay in between. This CDR3 region has 14 residues. The sequenced CDR3 bases are TGCGCCAGCAACCGAGGGGACACAGCCTACGAG. The encoded protein is CASNRGDTAYE. The whole CDR3 sequence is CASNRGDTAYEQYF.

Comments on this clone: The read gets to within 3 residues of the CDR3 end, and the germline J gene fills in the rest. The V and J genes are TRBV19 and TRBJ2-2; TRBD1 might be the D (5 bases). V shed 7 bases and J shed 0 bases, with 24 bases lying between them. CDR3 length: 19 residues. Germline V CDR1 and CDR2: LNHDA, SQIVND (reference sequence). CDR3 amino acids: CASTHISLLGVSNTGELFF. Incomplete CDR3 DNA: TGTGCCAGTACACACATAAGCCTCTTAGGGGTTTCGAACACCGGGGAG.

As regards this clone: The DNA ends 3 residues before the CDR3 does, and the rest of the CDR3 is filled in from the germline J gene. This sequence joins TRBV5-4 and TRBJ2-7, with 9 bases lining up with TRBD1. V lost 4 bases, J lost 0 bases, and 2 bases stayed unmatched. The germline V gene encodes CDR1 SGHNT and CDR2 YYREEE (reference sequence). This CDR3 has 14 amino acids. The CDR3 sequence is CASSRDRASYEQYF. The CDR3 bases that were read are TGTGCCAGCAGCCGGGACAGGGCCTCCTACGAG.

As concerns this clone: The read halts 3 residues ahead of the CDR3 end, with the missing end drawn from the germline J gene. V usage is TRBV18 and J usage is TRBJ1-1; D possibly corresponds to TRBD1 (5 bases). The germline gives CDR1 KGHSH, CDR2 LQKENI. The CDR3 is made up of 14 amino acids. The CDR3 here is CASSPELRDSKAFF. CDR3 DNA, as far as it was read: TGTGCCAGCTCACCCGAACTCCGGGACTCAAAA.

Concerning this clone itself: With the read ending 3 residues before the CDR3 end, the germline J gene is used to fill in that end. This sequence joins TRBV7-9 and TRBJ1-5, with D unresolved. CDR3 length: 15 amino acids. Germline V CDR1 and CDR2: SEHNR, FQNEAQ (reference sequence). The ends were cut back, 2 bases at V and 5 bases at J, with 13 bases in the middle. The sequenced CDR3 bases are TGTGCCAGCAGCTTAACGCGGGGTAAGGATCAGCCC. Its protein is CASSLTRGKDQP. In full, the CDR3 reads CASSLTRGKDQPQHF.

Comments on this clone: The observed sequence ends 3 residues before the CDR3 terminus, with the missing tail filled in from the germline J gene. The genes are TRBV18 and TRBJ1-2; weak D call: TRBD1 (5 bases). CDR1 is KGHSH and CDR2 is LQKENI in the germline V gene. V lost 6 bases to trimming and J lost 6 bases, with 20 bases between them. CDR3 length: 15 amino acids. The part of the CDR3 DNA that was read is TGTGCCAGCTCTTCCGATGGGGGGATCGTGGATGGC. Residues: CASSSDGGIVDG. The whole CDR3 region reads CASSSDGGIVDGYTF.

The CDR3 reads CASSLNQGIETQYF. CDR3 DNA (partial): TGTGCCAGCTCCCTAAACCAGGGTATAGAGACC. The chain has TRBV18 and TRBJ2-5; tentatively, D is TRBD1 (5 bases). Coverage ceases 3 residues before the CDR3 finishes, and the germline J gene fills in the end. Trimming shortened V by 6 bases and J by 4 bases, and 15 bases separated the two germline ends. This CDR3 spans 14 amino acids. Germline V gene lookup returns CDR1 KGHSH and CDR2 LQKENI.

To note about this clone: The sequenced fragment ends 3 residues before the CDR3 boundary, so the rest is inferred from the germline J gene. The chain uses TRBV19 and TRBJ1-5, with D possibly being TRBD1 (5 bases). Trimming left V 3 bases short and J 7 bases short, with 16 bases between. Germline V gene lookup returns CDR1 LNHDA and CDR2 SQIVND (reference sequence). The CDR3 runs to 15 residues. CDR3 DNA, as far as it was read: TGTGCCAGTAGTATGGTTAGCGGGCAGGGACAGCCC. Its protein product is CASSMVSGQGQP. The whole CDR3 sequence is CASSMVSGQGQPQHF.

As regards this clone: The read ends 3 residues shy of where the CDR3 ends; the end is completed using the germline J gene. The rearrangement uses TRBV7-3 and TRBJ2-3; D gene ambiguous. Trimming shortened V by 5 bases and J by 0 bases, and 9 bases separated the two germline ends. The CDR3 has 14 residues. The germline V gene has CDR1 SGHTA and CDR2 FQGTGA. This CDR3 reads CASSHGWSTDTQYF. The DNA read from the CDR3 is TGTGCCAGCAGCCACGGGTGGAGCACAGATACG.

This clone is classed as medium-sized by frequency. The sequence runs out 3 residues before the end of the CDR3; the remainder is reconstructed from the germline J gene. The chain couples TRBV20-1 to TRBJ2-3, with D perhaps TRBD2 (6 bases). The V and J ends lost 0 bases and 4 bases respectively, with 14 bases between them. CDR1 is DFQATT and CDR2 is SNEGSKA in the germline V gene (reference sequence). This CDR3 is built from 15 residues. CDR3 DNA, as far as it was read: TGCAGTGCTAGAGATCAGCGACTAGAAGCAGATACG. Protein sequence: CSARDQRLEADT. The full CDR3 reads CSARDQRLEADTQYF.

The part of the CDR3 DNA that was read is TGCGCCAGCAGCTTCCGAGCAGGGCAAGAGACC. Amino acids: CASSFRAGQET. The CDR3 reads in full as CASSFRAGQETQYF. The chain couples TRBV5-1 to TRBJ2-5, with D perhaps TRBD1 (5 bases). The read terminates 3 residues ahead of where the CDR3 ends, so the germline J gene completes it. Germline values: CDR1 SGHRS, CDR2 YFSETQ. Trimming removed 2 bases from V and 2 bases from J, with 10 bases in between. CDR3 length: 14 residues.

A note on this clone: The DNA ends 3 residues before the CDR3 does, and the rest of the CDR3 is filled in from the germline J gene. The chain combines TRBV20-1 with TRBJ1-6; D unclear. This CDR3 contains 17 residues. The germline CDR1 and CDR2 sequences are DFQATT and SNEGSKA (reference sequence). The ends were cut back, 0 bases at V and 7 bases at J, with 19 bases in the middle. The CDR3 is CSARDIRSNRNNSPLHF. The DNA read from the CDR3 is TGCAGTGCTAGAGATATAAGAAGTAACAGAAACAATTCACCC.

About this clone: The read finishes 3 residues shy of the CDR3 end, and the germline J gene is used to complete it. The V gene is TRBV7-9, the J gene TRBJ1-1; 9 bases line up with TRBD1. The germline gives CDR1 SEHNR, CDR2 FQNEAQ (reference sequence). This CDR3 contains 12 residues. The CDR3 protein is CASSVGQGEAFF. Incomplete CDR3 DNA: TGTGCCAGCAGCGTGGGACAGGGCGAA.

This clone registers medium-sized by frequency. The CDR3 end is not reached by the read, which stops 3 residues before it; the germline J gene fills it in. This chain joins TRBV5-1 and TRBJ1-5, with D possibly being TRBD1 (5 bases). V shed 4 bases and J shed 2 bases, with 16 bases lying between them. Germline V CDR1 and CDR2: SGHRS, YFSETQ. The CDR3 consists of 16 residues. This CDR3 reads CASSPGLLGGNQPQHF. The sequenced part of the CDR3 DNA is TGCGCCAGCAGCCCGGGACTCCTTGGGGGCAATCAGCCC. Full variable domain (rest looked up from reference TRBV5-1 and TRBJ1-5): KAGVTQTPRYLIKTRGQQVTLSCSPISGHRSVSWYQQTPGQGLQFLFEYFSETQRNKGNFPGRFSGRQFSNSRSEMNVSTLELGDSALYLCASSPGLLGGNQPQHFGDGTRLSIL.

Judged by frequency, this clone is large. The read comes to an end 3 residues before the CDR3 does, leaving the germline J gene to fill in the end. The J gene is TRBJ2-6, the V gene TRBV29-1, with 7 positions matching TRBD1. Looked up from germline, CDR1 is SQVTM and CDR2 is ANQGSEA. V shed 1 base and J 1 base; nucleotides not matched to a gene: 13. CDR3 length: 19 residues. The covered CDR3 bases are TGCAGCGTTGAAGGGGGGACAGTCAAAGGATATTCTGGGGCCAACGTC. The encoded protein is CSVEGGTVKGYSGANV. The complete CDR3 protein is CSVEGGTVKGYSGANVLTF. Full variable domain (outside the CDR3, taken from reference TRBV29-1 and TRBJ2-6): SAVISQKPSRDICQRGTSLTIQCQVDSQVTMMFWYRQQPGQSLTLIATANQGSEATYESGFVIDKFPISRPNLTFSTLTVSNMSPEDSSIYLCSVEGGTVKGYSGANVLTFGAGSRLTVL.

This clone is called medium-sized based on its frequency. The read is 3 residues too short to cover the CDR3 end, so that end is filled in from the germline J gene. This chain connects TRBV19 to TRBJ1-5; D is perhaps TRBD1 (6 bases). Germline V gene sequence: CDR1 LNHDA, CDR2 SQIVND (reference sequence). Trimming removed 3 bases at V and 0 bases at J, with 12 bases between. The CDR3 totals 16 residues. The CDR3 DNA, read in part, is TGTGCCAGTAGTATCCCCGGACAGTTTAGCAATCAGCCC. It codes for CASSIPGQFSNQP. The CDR3 as a whole reads CASSIPGQFSNQPQHF.

Remarks on this clone: Read coverage stops 3 residues before the CDR3 terminus; the germline J gene supplies the remainder. V gene TRBV5-1 combines with J gene TRBJ2-7, with 8 bases that match TRBD1. The V gene's germline CDR1 is SGHRS and CDR2 YFSETQ. The CDR3 consists of 15 residues. Losses at the gene ends were 0 bases for V and 2 bases for J; bases not matched to a gene: 4. Here the CDR3 reads CASSLALQGAYEQYF. Partial CDR3 DNA: TGCGCCAGCAGCTTGGCGTTACAGGGGGCCTACGAG.

In the case of this clone: Sequencing ends 3 residues short of the CDR3 end; the germline J gene provides the rest. This chain connects TRBV6-2 or TRBV6-3 to TRBJ1-1; D is undetermined. With 7 bases removed from V and 1 base from J, the gap between germline ends came to 10 bases. CDR1 MNHEY and CDR2 SVGEGT come from the germline V gene. This CDR3 is built from 13 residues. CDR3 region: CASTLLSNTEAFF. The sequenced part of the CDR3 DNA is TGTGCCAGCACCCTTCTTTCGAACACTGAA.

This clone is identified as medium-sized from frequency. The read gets to within 3 residues of the CDR3 end, and the germline J gene fills in the rest. This sequence joins TRBV7-9 and TRBJ2-7; possibly TRBD1 or TRBD2 for D (6 bases each). Per germline, CDR1 SEHNR and CDR2 FQNEAQ (reference sequence). Trimming removed 1 base at V and 3 bases at J, with 13 bases between. The CDR3 has 15 amino acids. CDR3 amino acids: CASSLVQGGRYEQYF. The sequenced CDR3 bases are TGTGCCAGCAGCTTAGTACAGGGAGGTCGCTACGAG.

In the case of this clone: The CDR3 end is not reached by the read, which stops 3 residues before it; the germline J gene fills it in. The chain employs TRBV29-1 and TRBJ2-3, with 9 nucleotides matching TRBD1. The germline CDR1 and CDR2 sequences are SQVTM and ANQGSEA. The V gene end was trimmed by 4 bases and the J gene end by 3 bases; junction bases not matched to a gene: 2. This CDR3 is 13 amino acids long. CDR3 DNA, as far as it was read: TGCAGCGTTGCACAGGGGGCTACAGATACG. Translation: CSVAQGATDT. The entire CDR3 reads CSVAQGATDTQYF.

In the case of this clone: The CDR3 is cut off 3 residues early in the read; its end comes from the germline J gene. V usage is TRBV7-9 and J usage is TRBJ2-7; D is undetermined. Germline CDR1 SEHNR, CDR2 FQNEAQ (reference sequence). V was clipped by 4 bases and J by 4 bases, with 11 bases between them. This CDR3 is built from 13 residues. The CDR3 sequence: CASSSPGGYEQYF. Incomplete CDR3 DNA: TGTGCCAGCAGCTCACCCGGCGGTTACGAG. The entire variable domain, with the rest obtained from reference TRBV7-9 and TRBJ2-7, is as follows: DTGVSQNPRHKITKRGQNVTFRCDPISEHNRLYWYRQTLGQGPEFLTYFQNEAQLEKSRLLSDRFSAERPKGSFSTLEIQRTEQGDSAMYLCASSSPGGYEQYFGPGTRLTVT.

As for this clone: Sequencing ends 3 residues short of the CDR3 end; the germline J gene provides the rest. The chain is built from TRBV30 and TRBJ1-2; possible D gene TRBD1, 5 bases. Germline-derived CDR1 and CDR2 are GTSNPN and SVGIG (reference sequence). The CDR3 has 11 residues. The part of the CDR3 DNA that was read is TGTGCCTGGAGGGACATCGGGGGC. Its protein is CAWRDIGG. The CDR3, in full, reads CAWRDIGGYTF.

As regards this clone: Coverage ceases 3 residues before the CDR3 finishes, and the germline J gene fills in the end. The chain links TRBV7-9 to TRBJ2-7; D not resolved. The CDR3 spans 14 residues. With 2 bases removed from V and 6 bases from J, the gap between germline ends came to 14 bases. Germline CDR1 reads SEHNR; CDR2 reads FQNEAQ (reference sequence). The CDR3 bases that were read are TGTGCCAGCAGCTTATCCCTATCCCCTTCCGAG. Translation: CASSLSLSPSE. The whole CDR3 sequence is CASSLSLSPSEQYF.

On this clone itself: The read stops 3 residues short of the end of the CDR3; the missing end is completed from the germline J gene. The chain uses TRBV7-6 and TRBJ2-3, with D perhaps matching TRBD1 or TRBD2 (6 bases each). CDR3 size: 15 residues. The V gene's germline CDR1 is SGHVS and CDR2 FNYEAQ. V lost 4 bases and J lost 2, with 13 bases in between. The part of the CDR3 DNA that was read is TGTGCCAGCAGCTGGAGGGGGACGTCCACAGATACG. Protein product: CASSWRGTSTDT. The full CDR3 protein is CASSWRGTSTDTQYF.

A remark on this clone: The read terminates 3 residues ahead of where the CDR3 ends, so the germline J gene completes it. The chain uses TRBV6-1 and TRBJ2-1; D is perhaps TRBD1 (7 bases). This CDR3 region has 14 residues. The V end lost 4 bases, the J end lost 9 bases, and 16 bases lay between the germline ends. Germline CDR1 MNHNS, CDR2 SASEGT. The CDR3 reads CASSANRGGGEQFF. The sequenced part of the CDR3 DNA is TGTGCCAGCAGTGCGAACAGGGGAGGCGGTGAG.

The covered CDR3 bases are TGTGCCAGCTCACCCGGGACAGGGGGTACAGATACG. This sequence encodes CASSPGTGGTDT. The CDR3 as a whole reads CASSPGTGGTDTQYF. The chain recombines TRBV18 with TRBJ2-3; 11 bases line up with TRBD1. The missing CDR3 end, 3 residues past where the read stops, is filled in from the germline J gene. The CDR3 runs 15 residues. Germline V gene lookup returns CDR1 KGHSH and CDR2 LQKENI. Losses at the gene ends were 3 bases for V and 3 bases for J; bases not matched to a gene: 2.

In the case of this clone: Read coverage stops 3 residues before the CDR3 terminus; the germline J gene supplies the remainder. The genes are TRBV2 and TRBJ2-5; 9 nucleotides agree with TRBD1. The CDR3 contains 15 residues. Unmatched junction bases numbered 6, after V lost 6 bases and J lost 1 base. Germline V CDR1 and CDR2: SNHLY, FYNNEI. The CDR3 bases that were read are TGTGCCAGCAGCACCGGGACAGGGCGCCAAGAGACC. It is translated as CASSTGTGRQET. In full, the CDR3 reads CASSTGTGRQETQYF.

Incomplete CDR3 DNA: TGTGCCTGGAGTCCCATTCGGGGGTTCAGGTACAATGAG. This gives the protein CAWSPIRGFRYNE. The entire CDR3 is CAWSPIRGFRYNEQFF. This chain links TRBV30 with TRBJ2-1; D is perhaps TRBD2 (6 bases). Read coverage stops 3 residues before the CDR3 terminus; the germline J gene supplies the remainder. Between the trimmed V and J ends, which lost 2 bases and 4 bases, there was a span of 18 bases. From germline, CDR1 is GTSNPN and CDR2 SVGIG (reference sequence). The CDR3 loop spans 16 amino acids.

In the case of this clone: The missing CDR3 end, 3 residues past where the read stops, is filled in from the germline J gene. The chain joins TRBV29-1 to TRBJ2-7; 7 bases match TRBD2. The junction had 14 bases not matched to a gene; V was cut back by 6 bases and J by 3 bases. Germline V gene lookup returns CDR1 SQVTM and CDR2 ANQGSEA. The CDR3 runs to 15 residues. The DNA read from the CDR3 is TGCAGCGTCGCCGGGCTGCGGGCTAGCGGCTACGAG. This sequence encodes CSVAGLRASGYE. The CDR3, in full, reads CSVAGLRASGYEQYF.